The 2 T cell receptor beta chains presented below share a single source sample, sequenced in a study of T cell repertoires in cytomegalovirus infection. These TCRs are of unknown antigen specificity. TCRdb re-called the reads with MiXCR, one entry per CDR3 protein. The table shows around 900,000 distinct CDR3 sequences, with roughly 30% occurring only once. The specimen was cultured CD8+ T cells from PBMCs, collected from culture after CMV antigen stimulation. These receptor sequences come from a human donor in good health (CMV status not recorded). Some clones in this sample may be carry-over from other donors' samples.

The V and J genes are TRBV6-6 and TRBJ2-7; D ambiguous. CDR1 is MNHNY and CDR2 is SVGAGI in the germline V gene (reference sequence). V lost 2 bases and J lost 1, with 9 bases in between. This CDR3 has 14 amino acids. The CDR3 protein is CASSYNEVSYEQYV. Here the CDR3 DNA reads TGTGCCAGCAGTTACAATGAGGTATCCTACGAGCAGTACGTC.

CDR3 DNA: TGTGCCAGCAGTTACGGGAGTAACAATGAGCAGTTCTTC. Translating gives CASSYGSNNEQFF. This rearrangement joins TRBV6-5 to TRBJ2-1; a weak D match, TRBD2 (5 bases). The germline V and J ends were trimmed by 2 bases and 5 bases, with 7 bases remaining between them. Germline values: CDR1 MNHEY, CDR2 SVGAGI. The CDR3 is 13 residues long.